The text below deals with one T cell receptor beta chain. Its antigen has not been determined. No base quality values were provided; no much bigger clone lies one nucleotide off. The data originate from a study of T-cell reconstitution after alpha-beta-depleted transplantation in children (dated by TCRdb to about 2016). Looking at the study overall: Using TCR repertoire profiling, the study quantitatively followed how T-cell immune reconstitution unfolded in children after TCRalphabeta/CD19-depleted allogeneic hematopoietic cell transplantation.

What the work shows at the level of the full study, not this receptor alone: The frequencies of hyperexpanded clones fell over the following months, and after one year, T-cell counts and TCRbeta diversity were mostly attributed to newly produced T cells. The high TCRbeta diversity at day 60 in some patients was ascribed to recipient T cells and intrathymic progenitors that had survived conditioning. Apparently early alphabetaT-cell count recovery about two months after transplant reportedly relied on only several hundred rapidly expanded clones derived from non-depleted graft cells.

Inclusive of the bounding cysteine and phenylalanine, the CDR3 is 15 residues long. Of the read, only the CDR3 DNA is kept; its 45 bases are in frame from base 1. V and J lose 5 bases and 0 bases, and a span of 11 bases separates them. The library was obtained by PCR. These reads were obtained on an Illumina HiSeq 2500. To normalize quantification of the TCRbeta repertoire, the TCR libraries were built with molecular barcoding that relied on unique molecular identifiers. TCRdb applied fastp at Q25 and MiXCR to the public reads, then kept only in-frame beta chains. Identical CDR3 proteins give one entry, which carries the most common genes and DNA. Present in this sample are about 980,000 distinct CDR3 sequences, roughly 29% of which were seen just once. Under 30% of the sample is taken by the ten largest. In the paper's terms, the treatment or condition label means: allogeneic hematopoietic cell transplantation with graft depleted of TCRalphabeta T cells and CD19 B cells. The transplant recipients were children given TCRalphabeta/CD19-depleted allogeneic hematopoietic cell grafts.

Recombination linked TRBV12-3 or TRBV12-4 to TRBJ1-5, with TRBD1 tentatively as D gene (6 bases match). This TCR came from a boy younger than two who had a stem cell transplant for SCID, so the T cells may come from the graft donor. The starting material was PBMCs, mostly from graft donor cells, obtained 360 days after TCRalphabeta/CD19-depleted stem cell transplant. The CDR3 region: CASSNRGASNQPQHF. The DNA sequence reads TGTGCCAGCAGTAACCGGGGGGCTAGCAATCAGCCCCAGCATTTT.